These 26 T cell receptor beta chains originate from one sample sequenced in a study of blood T cell repertoires in COVID-19. The method was immunoSEQ multiplex PCR; TCRdb's version includes in-frame clones alone and lacks a portion of them. The table includes 150,000 or so clones, less than 90% detected once. The material sequenced was peripheral blood. The receptors originated from a man aged 60 to 75 with acute or convalescent COVID-19.

This clone appeared once. This chain links TRBV11-3 with TRBJ2-1; 11 bases are a match to TRBD2. This CDR3 has 15 residues. Germline CDR1 and CDR2: SGHNT and YENEEA. V dropped 4 bases and J dropped 4; count of bases not matched to a gene: 3. The CDR3 DNA reads as TGTGCCAGCAGCTCCTTAGCGGGAGGGTACAATGAGCAGTTCTTC. This gives the protein CASSSLAGGYNEQFF. The complete variable domain, with remaining parts taken from reference TRBV11-3 and TRBJ2-1, reads EAGVVQSPRYKIIEKKQPVAFWCNPISGHNTLYWYLQNLGQGPELLIRYENEEAVDDSQLPKDRFSAERLKGVDSTLKIQPAELGDSAVYLCASSSLAGGYNEQFFGPGTRLTVL.

This clone was observed once. The V and J genes are TRBV7-2 and TRBJ2-3, with D maybe TRBD1 (5 bases). Germline CDR1 SGHTA, CDR2 FQGNSA. The ends were cut back, 5 bases at V and 6 bases at J, with 18 bases in the middle. This CDR3 spans 15 amino acids. The CDR3 nucleotides are TGTGCCAGCAGCCCCCGTGGTGGGGCCCAGGATACGCAGTATTTT. Its translation: CASSPRGGAQDTQYF. The whole variable domain, remainder taken from reference TRBV7-2 and TRBJ2-3, is GAGVSQSPSNKVTEKGKDVELRCDPISGHTALYWYRQSLGQGLEFLIYFQGNSAPDKSGLPSDRFSAERTGGSVSTLTIQRTQQEDSAVYLCASSPRGGAQDTQYFGPGTRLTVL.

The chain employs TRBV6-6 and TRBJ2-7; D perhaps matches TRBD2 (6 bases). V was clipped by 6 bases and J by 2 bases, with 14 bases between them. Germline CDR1 reads MNHNY; CDR2 reads SVGAGI (reference sequence). The CDR3 is 14 residues long. The CDR3 region has the DNA TGTGCCAGCAGAGATAGCGGAACCACCTACGAGCAGTACTTC. Encoded protein: CASRDSGTTYEQYF.

On this clone itself: The missing conserved phenylalanine or tryptophan at the end of this CDR3 makes a read error likely. The limits of the CDR3 on the DNA are not certain, so only TCRdb's listed CDR3 is given. V usage is TRBV28 and J usage is TRBJ2-7; the DNA was not used to check the table's D call, TRBD2. Germline CDR1 and CDR2: MDHEN and SYDVKM. The CDR3 length equals 12 residues, ends included. This CDR3 reads CASSTPGGVIKI.

The chain has TRBV3-1 (or the pseudogene TRBV3-2) and TRBJ1-2; D may be TRBD1 (5 bases). This CDR3 spans 11 amino acids. CDR1 is LGHDT and CDR2 is YNNKEL in the germline V gene (reference sequence). The V end was cut by 2 bases, the J end by 8 bases, with 6 bases between. The CDR3 here is CASSQPGGYTF. CDR3 coding DNA: TGTGCCAGCAGCCAACCAGGGGGCTACACCTTC.

This chain joins TRBV29-1 and TRBJ1-1; D gene unclear. CDR1 and CDR2 from the germline V gene are SQVTM and ANQGSEA. CDR3 length: 13 amino acids. V was shortened by 7 bases and J by 3 bases, with 15 bases between the two germline ends. CDR3 DNA sequence: TGCAGCGGCACCCCCTCCGGGGACACTGAAGCTTTCTTT. Translating gives CSGTPSGDTEAFF.

The V call is TRBV7-2, the J call TRBJ1-1; D is ambiguous. The germline V and J ends were trimmed by 4 bases and 5 bases, with 11 bases remaining between them. This CDR3 is built from 13 residues. CDR1 SGHTA and CDR2 FQGNSA come from the germline V gene. In DNA form, the CDR3 reads TGTGCCAGCAGCTCAATACCGGAGACTGAAGCTTTCTTT. Translated, it gives CASSSIPETEAFF.

V gene TRBV20-1 combines with J gene TRBJ2-5; unclear D gene. The CDR3 length is 11 residues. The germline V gene has CDR1 DFQATT and CDR2 SNEGSKA (reference sequence). V was trimmed by 4 bases and J by 5 bases, leaving 8 bases between them. The CDR3 DNA reads TGCAGTGCTACTGCCGGGGAGACCCAGTACTTC. Its protein product is CSATAGETQYF.

CDR3 bases: TGCGCCAGCCGCGGGTCGGGACAGAAAAGACAAATGAACACTGAAGCTTTCTTT. Amino acids: CASRGSGQKRQMNTEAFF. This chain joins TRBV5-1 and TRBJ1-1, with 7 bases matching TRBD1. CDR1 and CDR2 (germline): SGHRS, YFSETQ. The CDR3 totals 18 residues. V gave up 7 bases and J gave up 0 bases; unmatched junction bases: 18.

The chain combines TRBV7-8 with TRBJ2-7; 12 nucleotides align to TRBD2. This CDR3 has 15 residues. Trimming removed 5 bases from V and 4 bases from J; junction bases left unmatched: 6. The germline gives CDR1 SGHVS, CDR2 FQNEAQ. This chain's CDR3 is CASSRLAGVGYEQYF. DNA for the CDR3: TGTGCCAGCAGCAGACTAGCGGGAGTGGGATACGAGCAGTACTTC.

In the case of this clone: Other DNA sequences in the same sample also yield this CDR3. The chain joins TRBV19 to TRBJ1-1, with 7 nucleotides matching TRBD1. V gave up 2 bases and J gave up 1 base; unmatched junction bases: 1. CDR3 length: 14 amino acids. Germline CDR1 and CDR2: LNHDA and SQIVND (reference sequence). This CDR3 is CASSINRGNTEAFF. Written as DNA, the CDR3 is TGTGCCAGTAGTATAAACAGGGGGAACACTGAAGCTTTCTTT.

V and J are TRBV5-1 and TRBJ2-3; perhaps TRBD1 as D (5 bases). Trimming took off 1 base at V and 0 bases at J, with 9 bases between the two ends. Per germline, CDR1 SGHRS and CDR2 YFSETQ. The CDR3 is 15 residues long. CDR3 in amino acids: CASSLSRASTDTQYF. CDR3 in DNA: TGCGCCAGCAGCTTGTCCAGGGCTAGCACAGATACGCAGTATTTT.

V and J are TRBV19 and TRBJ1-1; no firm D call. Trimming left V 8 bases short and J 3 bases short, with 13 bases between. CDR3 length: 13 amino acids. Germline CDR1 is LNHDA and CDR2 is SQIVND (reference sequence). CDR3 DNA: TGTGCCAGTCTGTCCGGGAGGTACACTGAAGCTTTCTTT. Encoded protein: CASLSGRYTEAFF.

V gene TRBV19 combines with J gene TRBJ1-5, with TRBD1 as a possible D gene (6 bases). Trimming left V 3 bases short and J 9 bases short, with 18 bases between. CDR1 is LNHDA, CDR2 SQIVND, per germline (reference sequence). The CDR3 loop spans 15 amino acids. The CDR3 DNA follows: TGTGCCAGTAGTATGGTTGGGGGGGCGAGTGGGCCCCAGCATTTT. Protein product: CASSMVGGASGPQHF.

This clone was seen more than once but under ten times. This chain uses TRBV18 with TRBJ1-2, with TRBD1 as a possible D gene (6 bases). This CDR3 comprises 16 residues. CDR1 KGHSH and CDR2 LQKENI come from the germline V gene. V shed 3 bases and J shed 4 bases, with 18 bases lying between them. CDR3 region: CASSPPTTGGFYGYTF. DNA for the CDR3: TGTGCCAGCTCACCTCCTACGACAGGAGGATTCTATGGCTACACCTTC.

This chain links TRBV6-5 with TRBJ1-5, with D tentatively TRBD1 (6 bases). CDR1 is MNHEY and CDR2 is SVGAGI in the germline V gene. The V gene lost 5 bases and the J gene lost 1 base, with 12 bases spanning the gap. The CDR3 is 15 amino acids. Written as DNA, the CDR3 is TGTGCCAGCAGTAGAGGGGGGGCCAGCAATCAGCCCCAGCATTTT. It encodes CASSRGGASNQPQHF.

The chain carries TRBV10-3 and TRBJ2-2; no definite D call. Germline values: CDR1 ENHRY, CDR2 SYGVKD. V lost 5 bases, J lost 8 bases, and 12 bases lay in between. The CDR3 is 13 residues long. The CDR3 sequence is CAISQVERGELFF. The CDR3 coding sequence is TGTGCCATCAGTCAGGTCGAACGGGGGGAGCTGTTTTTT.

The gene calls are TRBV3-1 (or the pseudogene TRBV3-2) and TRBJ2-2, with D possibly TRBD1 on 6 matching bases. Looked up from germline, CDR1 is LGHDT and CDR2 is YNNKEL (reference sequence). The V and J ends lost 2 bases and 4 bases respectively, with 17 bases between them. This CDR3 is 17 amino acids long. CDR3 sequence: CASSQRPLQGGTGELFF. The CDR3 DNA follows: TGTGCCAGCAGCCAACGTCCGTTACAGGGCGGCACCGGGGAGCTGTTTTTT.

This clone has a single count. The genes are TRBV27 and TRBJ2-3; D perhaps matches TRBD2 (5 bases). Germline CDR1 MNHEY, CDR2 SMNVEV (reference sequence). The CDR3 spans 13 residues. V gave up 10 bases and J gave up 3 bases, with 14 bases separating them. The DNA of the CDR3 is TGTGCCACCGTTAGGACGGGAACAGATACGCAGTATTTT. Translated, it gives CATVRTGTDTQYF.

V usage is TRBV7-7 and J usage is TRBJ2-5, with 11 bases lining up with TRBD1. The CDR3 is made up of 16 amino acids. CDR1 SSHAT and CDR2 FNYEAQ come from the germline V gene (reference sequence). V was pared by 5 bases and J by 5 bases, with 10 bases of the junction left unmatched. DNA for the CDR3: TGTGCCAGCAGCCCCTACGCCGGGACAGGGGGGGAGACCCAGTACTTC. Translating gives CASSPYAGTGGETQYF.

The J gene is TRBJ1-5, the V gene TRBV5-5; D possibly corresponds to TRBD1 (6 bases). The CDR3 is 18 amino acids. Trimming left V 2 bases short and J 0 bases short, with 18 bases between. Germline V lookup: CDR1 SGHKS, CDR2 YYEKEE (reference sequence). CDR3 sequence reads: CASSFSGTRVYSNQPQHF. CDR3 nucleotide sequence: TGTGCCAGCAGCTTTTCCGGGACAAGGGTGTATAGCAATCAGCCCCAGCATTTT.

This chain connects TRBV5-8 to TRBJ2-2; weak D call: TRBD1 (6 bases). Trimming removed 1 base from V and 6 bases from J, with 16 bases in between. The CDR3 is made up of 16 amino acids. Germline V lookup: CDR1 SGHTS, CDR2 YDEGEE. The CDR3 nucleotides are TGTGCCAGCAGCTTGAGGAAGGGGGTTTCCGCCGGGGAGCTGTTTTTT. This encodes CASSLRKGVSAGELFF.

This clone appeared once. The chain joins TRBV11-2 to TRBJ1-2; D perhaps matches TRBD1 (5 bases). V lost 6 bases and J 0 bases, leaving 8 bases between the germline ends. Germline V lookup: CDR1 SGHAT, CDR2 FQNNGV. CDR3 length equals 13 residues. The CDR3 DNA follows: TGTGCCAGCAGAGCAGGGACTAACTATGGCTACACCTTC. Translating gives CASRAGTNYGYTF.

The CDR3 DNA reads TGTGCCAGCACGGGATGGGGGGGAGGACAAGAGACCCAGTACTTC. Translating it yields CASTGWGGGQETQYF. The V and J genes are TRBV6-5 and TRBJ2-5; TRBD2 agrees at 7 bases. CDR3 length equals 15 residues. Germline values: CDR1 MNHEY, CDR2 SVGAGI. J gave up 2 bases and V 7 bases, and 10 bases lay outside the gene matches.

The genes are TRBV6-5 and TRBJ2-2; TRBD1 is a possible D gene (6 bases). The CDR3 is 16 residues long. Germline CDR1 is MNHEY and CDR2 is SVGAGI. Trimming left V 0 bases short and J 7 bases short, with 15 bases between. The CDR3 loop is CASSYSSGEQLGELFF. The CDR3 coding sequence is TGTGCCAGCAGTTACTCATCAGGGGAGCAACTCGGGGAGCTGTTTTTT.

Concerning this clone: The sample contains more than one DNA sequence encoding this CDR3. This chain connects TRBV5-1 to TRBJ1-1; TRBD1 agrees at 8 bases. This CDR3 comprises 15 residues. CDR1 is SGHRS and CDR2 is YFSETQ in the germline V gene. Trimming at V came to 1 base and at J to 1 base, leaving 3 bases not matched to a gene. The CDR3 region has the DNA TGCGCCAGCAGCTTGACCGGGACAGGGAACACTGAAGCTTTCTTT. Translation: CASSLTGTGNTEAFF.